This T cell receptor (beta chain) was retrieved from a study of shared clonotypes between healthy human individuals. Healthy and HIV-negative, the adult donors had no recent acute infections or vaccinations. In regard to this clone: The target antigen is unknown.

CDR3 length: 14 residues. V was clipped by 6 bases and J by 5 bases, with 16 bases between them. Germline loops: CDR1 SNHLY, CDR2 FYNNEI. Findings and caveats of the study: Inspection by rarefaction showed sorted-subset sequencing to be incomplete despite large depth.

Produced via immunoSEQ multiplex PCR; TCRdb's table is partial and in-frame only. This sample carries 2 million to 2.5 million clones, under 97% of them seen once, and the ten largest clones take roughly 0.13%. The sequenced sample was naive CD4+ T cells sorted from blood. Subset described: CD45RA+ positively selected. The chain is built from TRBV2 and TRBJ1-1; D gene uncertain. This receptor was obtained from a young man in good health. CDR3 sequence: CASRDNSPVTEAFF. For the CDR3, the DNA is TGTGCCAGCAGGGATAACAGTCCGGTGACTGAAGCTTTCTTT.